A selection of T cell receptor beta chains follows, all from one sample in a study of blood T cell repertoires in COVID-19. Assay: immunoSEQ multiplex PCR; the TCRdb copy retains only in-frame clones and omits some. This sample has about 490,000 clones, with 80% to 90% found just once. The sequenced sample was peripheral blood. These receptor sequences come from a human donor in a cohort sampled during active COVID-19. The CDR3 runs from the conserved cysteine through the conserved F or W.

cdr3_aa: CAHSRQGESYEQYF
v_call: TRBV6-5
j_call: TRBJ2-7

cdr3_aa: CASSSLSGSSYEQYF
v_call: TRBV5-1
j_call: TRBJ2-7

cdr3_aa: CASSQVRGDQPQHF
v_call: TRBV4-2
j_call: TRBJ1-5

cdr3_aa: CASSIGTVESDTGELFF
v_call: TRBV5-1
j_call: TRBJ2-2

cdr3_aa: CASTKSGQTNTGELFF
v_call: TRBV5-1
j_call: TRBJ2-2

cdr3_aa: CASTLGRNYGYTF
v_call: TRBV28
j_call: TRBJ1-2

cdr3_aa: CASSLGMETQYF
v_call: TRBV5-4
j_call: TRBJ2-5

cdr3_aa: CASRLAGVNTQYF
v_call: TRBV19
j_call: TRBJ2-3

cdr3_aa: CASSDDFPGELFF
v_call: TRBV9
j_call: TRBJ2-2

cdr3_aa: CASSDVGARAYNSPLHF
v_call: TRBV10-2
j_call: TRBJ1-6

cdr3_aa: CATSETSGRREQFF
v_call: TRBV24-1
j_call: TRBJ2-1

cdr3_aa: CASSATRLGSEQFF
v_call: TRBV25-1
j_call: TRBJ2-1

cdr3_aa: CASRTGRQGNQPQHF
v_call: TRBV6-5
j_call: TRBJ1-5

cdr3_aa: CASSKVSAYEQFF
v_call: TRBV19
j_call: TRBJ2-1

cdr3_aa: CASTHRTRIGELFF
v_call: TRBV6-5
j_call: TRBJ2-2

cdr3_aa: CASSGASGRGNEQFF
v_call: TRBV5-6
j_call: TRBJ2-1

cdr3_aa: CASSIGQYQETQYF
v_call: TRBV19
j_call: TRBJ2-5

cdr3_aa: CASSYSRQGGEQYF
v_call: TRBV6-2/TRBV6-3
j_call: TRBJ2-7

cdr3_aa: CASSVVDSPYGYTF
v_call: TRBV2
j_call: TRBJ1-2

cdr3_aa: CASSQLGGGDTEAFF
v_call: TRBV3-1/TRBV3-2
j_call: TRBJ1-1

cdr3_aa: CASSYAGRSYNEQFF
v_call: TRBV6-5
j_call: TRBJ2-1

cdr3_aa: CASSLEGVLNQPQHF
v_call: TRBV7-2
j_call: TRBJ1-5

cdr3_aa: CASSQDTGEAFF
v_call: TRBV3-1/TRBV3-2
j_call: TRBJ1-1

cdr3_aa: CASRALAGRQETQYF
v_call: TRBV2
j_call: TRBJ2-5

cdr3_aa: CASSLPGQPQHF
v_call: TRBV28
j_call: TRBJ1-5

cdr3_aa: CASSYGGDNEQFF
v_call: TRBV6-5
j_call: TRBJ2-1

cdr3_aa: CATSREFGRTLANYGYTF
v_call: TRBV15
j_call: TRBJ1-2

cdr3_aa: CASSKDREDGYTF
v_call: TRBV6-5
j_call: TRBJ1-2

cdr3_aa: CASSPPSTSGSITDTQYF
v_call: TRBV28
j_call: TRBJ2-3

cdr3_aa: CASTIETGRGGYTF
v_call: TRBV28
j_call: TRBJ1-2

cdr3_aa: CAWSGTRLGREKAYNEQFF
v_call: TRBV30
j_call: TRBJ2-1

cdr3_aa: CASSQGWGQDEAFF
v_call: TRBV11-3
j_call: TRBJ1-1

cdr3_aa: CASSFPGGRGNTEAFF
v_call: TRBV6-9
j_call: TRBJ1-1

cdr3_aa: CASSLSRIAGGPKNTGELFF
v_call: TRBV7-8
j_call: TRBJ2-2

cdr3_aa: CASSWGLAGGGTVSYNEQFF
v_call: TRBV6-2/TRBV6-3
j_call: TRBJ2-1

cdr3_aa: CASSPNRLTNYGYTF
v_call: TRBV28
j_call: TRBJ1-2

cdr3_aa: CAWSVLNRGINTEAFF
v_call: TRBV30
j_call: TRBJ1-1

cdr3_aa: CASSQDATSGSGEQFF
v_call: TRBV3-1/TRBV3-2
j_call: TRBJ2-1

cdr3_aa: CASSQRLAASYEQYF
v_call: TRBV14
j_call: TRBJ2-7

cdr3_aa: CATSSSEGLAGEYEQFF
v_call: TRBV15
j_call: TRBJ2-1

cdr3_aa: CATQVGGANVLTF
v_call: TRBV12-3/TRBV12-4
j_call: TRBJ2-6

cdr3_aa: CASKKEGVDNEQFF
v_call: TRBV2
j_call: TRBJ2-1

cdr3_aa: CAWTPGQGPRGYTF
v_call: TRBV30
j_call: TRBJ1-2

cdr3_aa: CASSQVHRTANEKLFF
v_call: TRBV4-1
j_call: TRBJ1-4

cdr3_aa: CASSLGRRGEIQYF
v_call: TRBV5-1
j_call: TRBJ2-4

cdr3_aa: CASSLSQTSRSPEAFF
v_call: TRBV5-1
j_call: TRBJ1-1

cdr3_aa: CASSQRRLAGGDNEQFF
v_call: TRBV4-2
j_call: TRBJ2-1

cdr3_aa: CASSFPETGAEAFF
v_call: TRBV5-6
j_call: TRBJ1-1

cdr3_aa: CASSLPGTSGTDTQYF
v_call: TRBV19
j_call: TRBJ2-3

cdr3_aa: CASSLRPSGYTF
v_call: TRBV7-2
j_call: TRBJ1-2

cdr3_aa: CASSPPGGDSCFSGNTIYF
v_call: TRBV3-1/TRBV3-2
j_call: TRBJ1-3

cdr3_aa: CAISMELGALTDTQYF
v_call: TRBV10-3
j_call: TRBJ2-3

cdr3_aa: CASSYRDRGRYGYTF
v_call: TRBV27
j_call: TRBJ1-2